This TCR beta chain came from a study of T cell repertoires in cytomegalovirus infection. This CDR3 is built from 17 residues. Trimming took 2 bases from V and 5 from J, leaving 19 bases between them. Germline assignment: CDR1 MNHEY and CDR2 SVGAGI. Study-level results: Of the TCR beta families, the public ones yielded a cumulative frequency that identified carriers of CMV plus the relevant HLA. Ex vivo, HLA-C-restricted CMV-specific TCR beta clonotypes prevailed over the rest of the response.

Remarks on this clonotype: Its antigen is unknown.

TCRdb called the reads again in MiXCR, with one record for every CDR3 protein. The data hold 650,000 to 900,000 distinct CDR3 sequences, with over 25% observed a single time. The V and J genes are TRBV6-5 and TRBJ2-1; TRBD2 might be the D (6 bases). This sequence was found in a human donor in good health (CMV status not recorded). Some clones in this sample may be carry-over from other donors' samples. Sequencing was performed on cultured CD8+ T cells from PBMCs, taken from culture after CMV antigen stimulation. The CDR3 nucleotides read TGTGCCAGCAGTTACGGTCAGTGGGACGGCGGGGACAATGAGCAGTTCTTC. Translating it yields CASSYGQWDGGDNEQFF.